What follows is one TCR beta chain and its context. Its matching antigen is unknown. A much bigger clone sits one base away, suggesting this may be a read error. Thyroid ultrasound, orbital computed tomography, TRAb, serum thyroxine and clinical symptoms formed the basis of diagnosis. This record belongs to a study of Graves' ophthalmopathy and Graves' hyperthyroidism. Study findings and constraints: Separation of ophthalmopathy from stable hyperthyroidism was achieved by a 13-signature model, at 85% to 90% sensitivity and around 81% specificity.

Using RNA transcripts, the TCR beta CDR3 regions were amplified. RT-PCR in the first round used HTBI primers; a second-round multiplex PCR followed. In TCRdb, the multiplex PCR reads were re-called with MiXCR into one record per CDR3 protein. Of about 1.2 million distinct CDR3 sequences listed, about 40% are singletons. CDR3 length: 12 residues. Germline lookup yields CDR1 SGHVS and CDR2 FQNEAQ. The V end lost 7 bases, the J end lost 9 bases, and 10 bases lay between the germline ends. The specimen sequenced was peripheral blood or thyroid tissue (not recorded which). The chain recombines TRBV7-8 with TRBJ1-6; D not resolved. This TCR was recovered from an adult man with Graves' hyperthyroidism. CDR3 loop: CASIRELSPLHF. The CDR3 region has the DNA TGTGCCAGCATCCGAGAACTTTCACCCCTCCACTTT.